This T cell receptor beta chain was captured in a study of blood T cell repertoires in COVID-19. Looking at the study overall: PBMCs, B-cell-depleted T cells, or T cells provided the cDNA or gDNA that made up the material.

Original handling: Reference gene primer amplification yielded estimated nucleated cell counts. TCRdb's copy holds only in-frame clones and misses some; the assay was immunoSEQ multiplex PCR. Clone size and V and J calls were adopted from that table, with D and trimming inferred from the DNA. The table lists about 350,000 clones, over 85% of them singletons, with over 3.5% in the top ten. CDR1 KGHDR and CDR2 SFDVKD come from the germline V gene. The CDR3 length is 18 residues. With V trimmed by 3 bases and J by 0 bases, 8 bases remained unmatched. Enrollment of patients from Seattle took place during active infection, with longitudinal follow-up.

This sequence was found in a woman between 55 and 75 years old with COVID-19, enrolled during active disease. The chain recombines TRBV24-1 with TRBJ2-4; 9 bases fit TRBD2. Sequenced sample: peripheral blood. The CDR3 DNA follows: TGTGCCACCAGTGATAGCTTAAGTAGCGGGGGAGCCAAAAACATTCAGTACTTC. Protein: CATSDSLSSGGAKNIQYF.